This T cell receptor beta chain comes out of a study of neurological immune-mediated disorders. The cDNA came from 5'RACE, which used 10-nucleotide random UMIs. TCRdb re-analysed the 5' RACE reads in MiXCR, keeping a single row per CDR3 protein. Seen here are some 54,000 distinct CDR3 sequences, approximately 11% observed once, and the top ten hold about 6.6%. This clonotype was recorded many times. Its cognate antigen is unknown. The time point: longitudinal time-point 1 (baseline). From germline, CDR1 is SGHDT and CDR2 YYEEEE. J lost 3 bases, V lost 2 bases, and 13 bases had no gene match. The CDR3 length is 19 residues. Whole-study results and caveats: The greatest TCR clonal expansion appeared in HTLV-1-associated myelopathy and the smallest, falling below healthy controls, in multiple sclerosis.

This rearrangement joins TRBV5-6 to TRBJ1-6, with TRBD1 matching over 8 bases. The sample consisted of PBMCs. The clonotype originates from a male donor with HTLV-1-associated myelopathy (HAM/TSP). The CDR3 loop is CASSLFETGVRLYNSPLHF. The CDR3 region has the DNA TGTGCCAGCAGCTTATTCGAGACAGGGGTTCGACTCTATAATTCACCCCTCCACTTT.